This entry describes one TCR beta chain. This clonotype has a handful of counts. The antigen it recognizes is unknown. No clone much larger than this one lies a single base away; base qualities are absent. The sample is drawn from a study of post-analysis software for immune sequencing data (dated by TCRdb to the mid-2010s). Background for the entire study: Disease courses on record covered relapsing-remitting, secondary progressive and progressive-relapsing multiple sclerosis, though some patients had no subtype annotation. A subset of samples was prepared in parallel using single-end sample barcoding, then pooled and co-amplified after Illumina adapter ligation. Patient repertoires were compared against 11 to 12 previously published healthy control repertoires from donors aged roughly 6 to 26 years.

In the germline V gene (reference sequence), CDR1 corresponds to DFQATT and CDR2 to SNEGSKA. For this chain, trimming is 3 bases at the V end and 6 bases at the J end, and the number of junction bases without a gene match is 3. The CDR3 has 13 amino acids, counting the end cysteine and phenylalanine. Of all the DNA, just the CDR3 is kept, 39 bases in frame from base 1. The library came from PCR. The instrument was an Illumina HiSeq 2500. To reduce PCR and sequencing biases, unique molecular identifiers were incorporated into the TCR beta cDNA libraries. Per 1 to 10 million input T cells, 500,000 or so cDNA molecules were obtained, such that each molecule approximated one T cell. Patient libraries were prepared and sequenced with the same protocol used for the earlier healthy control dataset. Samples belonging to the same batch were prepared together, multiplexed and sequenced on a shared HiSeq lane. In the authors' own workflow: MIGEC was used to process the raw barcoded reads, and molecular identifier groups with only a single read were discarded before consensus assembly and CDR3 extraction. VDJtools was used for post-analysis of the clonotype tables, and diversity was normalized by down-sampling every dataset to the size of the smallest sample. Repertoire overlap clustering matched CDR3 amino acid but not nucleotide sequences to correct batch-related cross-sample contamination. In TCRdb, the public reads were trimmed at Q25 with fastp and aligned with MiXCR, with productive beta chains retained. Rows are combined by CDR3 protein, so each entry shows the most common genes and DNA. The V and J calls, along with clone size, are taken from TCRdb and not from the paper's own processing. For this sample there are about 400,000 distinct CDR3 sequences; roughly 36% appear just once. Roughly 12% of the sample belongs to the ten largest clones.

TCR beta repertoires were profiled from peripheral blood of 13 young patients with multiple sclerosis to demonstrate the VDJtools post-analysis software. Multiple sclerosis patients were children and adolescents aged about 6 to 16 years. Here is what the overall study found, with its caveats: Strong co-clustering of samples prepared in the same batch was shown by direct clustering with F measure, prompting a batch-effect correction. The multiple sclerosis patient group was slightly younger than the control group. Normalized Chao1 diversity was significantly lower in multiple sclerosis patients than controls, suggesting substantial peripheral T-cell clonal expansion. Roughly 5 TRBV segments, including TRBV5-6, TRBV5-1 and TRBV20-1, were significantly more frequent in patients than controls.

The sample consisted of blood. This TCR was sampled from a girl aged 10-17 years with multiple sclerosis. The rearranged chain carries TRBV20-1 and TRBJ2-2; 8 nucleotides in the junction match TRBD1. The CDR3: CSASVQGAGELFF. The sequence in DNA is TGCAGTGCTAGTGTACAGGGGGCCGGGGAGCTGTTTTTT.